The clone carrying this T cell receptor beta chain was detected only once. Its antigen is undetermined. 60 Vbeta and 13 Jbeta primers were used in PCR. The table came from immunoSEQ multiplex PCR; TCRdb's copy has only in-frame clones and leaves some out. Seen here are over 150,000 clones, approximately 70% observed once, and the top ten hold less than 3.5%. This sample stems from a study of cytomegalovirus exposure and HLA in healthy donors. Broader study findings: Later work associated approximately 17,000 TCR beta sequences with HLA alleles at 0.05 false discovery rate.

Donors likely had unrecorded immune exposures despite being nominally healthy when sampled. The CDR3 is 15 residues long. Germline V gene sequence: CDR1 MDHEN, CDR2 SYDVKM. Unmatched junction bases numbered 9, after V lost 3 bases and J lost 7 bases. The sample consisted of PBMCs. The chain carries TRBV28 and TRBJ1-1; TRBD1 matches at 9 bases. The source is a woman in her forties in good health and CMV-seropositive. The CDR3 reads CASSLSGQGEGEAFF. The CDR3 nucleotides read TGTGCCAGCAGTTTGTCGGGACAGGGTGAGGGTGAAGCTTTCTTT.